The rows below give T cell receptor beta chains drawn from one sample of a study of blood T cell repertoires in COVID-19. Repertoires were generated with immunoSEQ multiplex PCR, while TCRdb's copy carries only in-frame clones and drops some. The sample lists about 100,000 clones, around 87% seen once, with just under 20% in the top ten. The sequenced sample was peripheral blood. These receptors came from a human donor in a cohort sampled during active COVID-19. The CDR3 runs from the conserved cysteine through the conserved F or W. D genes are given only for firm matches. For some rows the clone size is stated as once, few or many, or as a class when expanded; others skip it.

CASRNRVSGELFF | TGTGCCAGCCGCAACAGGGTTAGCGGGGAGCTGTTTTTT | TRBV28 | . | . | TRBJ2-2
CSVVEWPSGSDTGELFF | TGCAGCGTGGTAGAGTGGCCTAGCGGGAGTGACACCGGGGAGCTGTTTTTT | TRBV29-1 | TRBD2 | . | TRBJ2-2
CASSYEETQYF | TGTGCCAGCAGCTATGAGGAGACCCAGTACTTC | TRBV3-1/TRBV3-2 | . | . | TRBJ2-5
CSASLGGLAFF | TGCAGTGCTAGTCTGGGGGGTTTAGCTTTCTTT | TRBV20-1 | . | . | TRBJ1-1
CASSLMNQGRGGELFF | TGTGCCAGCAGCTTAATGAATCAGGGGAGAGGCGGGGAGCTGTTTTTT | TRBV7-3 | . | once | TRBJ2-2
CASSQDRAGSPLHF | TGTGCCAGCAGCCAAGACAGGGCGGGGTCACCCCTCCACTTT | TRBV25-1 | TRBD1 | . | TRBJ1-6
CASSLTGQFTDTQYF | TGTGCCAGCAGTTTAACAGGCCAATTCACAGATACGCAGTATTTT | TRBV6-6 | . | . | TRBJ2-3
CASTPLVGQGDGYTF | TGTGCCAGTACGCCCCTTGTTGGACAGGGTGACGGCTACACCTTC | TRBV19 | TRBD1 | . | TRBJ1-2
CASSKELGLAGCTKFF | TGTGCCAGCAGCAAAGAGTTAGGACTAGCGGGATGTACGAAGTTCTTC | TRBV21-1 | . | . | TRBJ2-1
CASSRGQGNEQYF | TGTGCCAGCAGTAGGGGACAGGGTAACGAGCAGTACTTC | TRBV12-3/TRBV12-4 | TRBD1 | . | TRBJ2-7
CASSLMGGTDTQYF | TGTGCCAGCAGCCTCATGGGGGGGACAGATACGCAGTATTTT | TRBV7-9 | TRBD2 | once | TRBJ2-3
CASSLWRGNEQFF | TGTGCCAGCAGCTTATGGAGGGGAAATGAGCAGTTCTTC | TRBV11-2 | . | . | TRBJ2-1
CSVAQGTDPQPQHF | TGCAGCGTTGCGCAGGGGACGGACCCTCAGCCCCAGCATTTT | TRBV29-1 | . | . | TRBJ1-5
CASRQETGGRETQYF | TGTGCCAGCAGGCAGGAGACAGGGGGTAGGGAGACCCAGTACTTC | TRBV5-4 | TRBD1 | . | TRBJ2-5
CASSERSSGDNEQFF | TGTGCCAGCAGTGAAAGGTCTAGCGGGGACAATGAGCAGTTCTTC | TRBV2 | TRBD2 | . | TRBJ2-1
CASSLGGLAGEDEQYF | TGCGCCAGCAGCTTGGGAGGACTAGCGGGAGAGGACGAGCAGTACTTC | TRBV5-1 | TRBD2 | . | TRBJ2-7
CASSVSGNTDTQYF | TGTGCCAGCAGCGTTAGCGGGAACACAGATACGCAGTATTTT | TRBV9 | TRBD2 | few | TRBJ2-3
CATSRDRGGRGTF | TGTGCCACCAGCAGAGATCGGGGGGGGCGCGGTACCTTC | TRBV15 | . | . | TRBJ1-2
CASRFAFGQGLVNEQFF | TGTGCCAGCAGATTTGCATTCGGACAGGGGCTTGTCAATGAGCAGTTCTTC | TRBV2 | TRBD1 | once | TRBJ2-1
CASNPDRNTGELFF | TGTGCCAGCAACCCGGACAGGAACACCGGGGAGCTGTTTTTT | TRBV7-9 | . | . | TRBJ2-2
CASTRKPGGGKETQYF | TGTGCCAGCACTCGAAAACCGGGAGGGGGTAAAGAGACCCAGTACTTC | TRBV5-4 | TRBD2 | . | TRBJ2-5
CASTYRDPNYGYTF | TGTGCCAGCACCTACAGGGATCCTAACTATGGCTACACCTTC | TRBV7-8 | . | . | TRBJ1-2
CASNPPLLGQGEQFF | TGTGCCAGCAATCCTCCCCTATTGGGTCAGGGCGAGCAGTTCTTC | TRBV28 | . | . | TRBJ2-1
CSASSLLDRGNTEAFF | TGCAGTGCTAGTTCCCTTCTTGACAGGGGTAACACTGAAGCTTTCTTT | TRBV20-1 | TRBD1 | . | TRBJ1-1
CASSRASGETEQFF | TGTGCCAGCAGCCGCGCTAGCGGGGAAACCGAGCAGTTCTTC | TRBV4-2 | TRBD2 | . | TRBJ2-1
CASSGRQSYEQYF | TGTGCCAGCAGTGGCCGACAGTCCTACGAGCAGTACTTC | TRBV6-8 | . | . | TRBJ2-7
CASSGGLGAGWADTQYF | TGTGCCAGCAGCGGGGGACTCGGGGCGGGCTGGGCAGATACGCAGTATTTT | TRBV9 | . | . | TRBJ2-3
CASRDPGLAIHEQYF | TGTGCCAGCAGGGACCCGGGACTAGCGATCCACGAGCAGTACTTC | TRBV6-6 | TRBD2 | . | TRBJ2-7
CASSFRGPNTEAFF | TGTGCCAGCAGTTTTAGGGGGCCGAACACTGAAGCTTTCTTT | TRBV27 | TRBD1 | . | TRBJ1-1
CASSSQTWAETQYF | TGTGCCAGTAGCTCTCAAACTTGGGCGGAGACCCAGTACTTC | TRBV19 | . | . | TRBJ2-5
CAISEHPGQGTEAFF | TGTGCCATCAGTGAGCACCCGGGACAGGGCACTGAAGCTTTCTTT | TRBV10-3 | TRBD1 | . | TRBJ1-1
CASSGLGREGFTDTQYF | TGTGCCAGCAGCGGCTTGGGCCGGGAGGGCTTCACAGATACGCAGTATTTT | TRBV5-8 | TRBD2 | . | TRBJ2-3
CASIARAGNTIYF | TGTGCCAGCATCGCCAGGGCTGGAAACACCATATATTTT | TRBV6-5 | . | . | TRBJ1-3
CASSFRLAGTYVQYF | TGTGCCAGCAGCTTTAGGCTAGCGGGTACCTACGTGCAGTACTTC | TRBV5-6 | TRBD2 | . | TRBJ2-7
CASSLGKGGRGNTEAFF | TGTGCCAGCAGCTTAGGCAAAGGTGGTCGGGGGAACACTGAAGCTTTCTTT | TRBV7-9 | . | . | TRBJ1-1
CASRRQGLNTEAFF | TGTGCCAGCAGGCGACAGGGGTTGAACACTGAAGCTTTCTTT | TRBV6-5 | TRBD1 | . | TRBJ1-1
CASSYSAHYSNQPQHF | TGTGCCAGCAGTTACTCGGCCCACTATAGCAATCAGCCCCAGCATTTT | TRBV6-6 | . | few | TRBJ1-5
CASSQTSALAGDRYEQYF | TGTGCCAGCAGCCAAACTTCGGCACTAGCGGGAGATAGGTACGAGCAGTACTTC | TRBV3-1/TRBV3-2 | TRBD2 | . | TRBJ2-7
CASSQGWGGVSSPLHF | TGTGCCAGCAGCCAAGGATGGGGGGGGGTCTCTTCACCCCTCCACTTT | TRBV3-1/TRBV3-2 | . | . | TRBJ1-6
CSASGGTGFDTQYF | TGCAGTGCTAGTGGAGGGACAGGGTTTGATACGCAGTATTTT | TRBV20-1 | TRBD1 | . | TRBJ2-3
CASSPLGQGGYEQYF | TGTGCCAGCAGTCCCTTGGGACAGGGAGGTTACGAGCAGTACTTC | TRBV28 | TRBD1 | . | TRBJ2-7